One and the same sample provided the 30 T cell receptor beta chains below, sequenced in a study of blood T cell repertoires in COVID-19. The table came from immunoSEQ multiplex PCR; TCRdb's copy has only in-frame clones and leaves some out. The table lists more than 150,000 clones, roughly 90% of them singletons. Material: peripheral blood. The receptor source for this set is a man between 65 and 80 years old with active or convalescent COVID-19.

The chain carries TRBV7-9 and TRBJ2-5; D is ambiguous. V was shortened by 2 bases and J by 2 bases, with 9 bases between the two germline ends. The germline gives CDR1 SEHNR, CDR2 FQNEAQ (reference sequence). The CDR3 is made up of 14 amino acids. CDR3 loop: CASSLTTIQETQYF. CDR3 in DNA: TGTGCCAGCAGCTTAACGACAATACAAGAGACCCAGTACTTC.

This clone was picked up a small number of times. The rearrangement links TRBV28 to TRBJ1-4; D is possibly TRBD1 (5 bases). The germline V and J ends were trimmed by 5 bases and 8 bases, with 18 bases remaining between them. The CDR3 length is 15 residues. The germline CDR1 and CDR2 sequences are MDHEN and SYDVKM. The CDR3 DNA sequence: TGTGCCAGCAGTCCGGGGGGTCGGGTTAGGGAAAAACTGTTTTTT. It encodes CASSPGGRVREKLFF.

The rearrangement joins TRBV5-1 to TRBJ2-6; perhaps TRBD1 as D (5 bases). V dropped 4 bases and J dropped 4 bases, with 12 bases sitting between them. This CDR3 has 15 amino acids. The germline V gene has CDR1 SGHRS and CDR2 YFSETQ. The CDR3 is CASSNQGSGANVLTF. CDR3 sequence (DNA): TGCGCCAGCAGCAACCAGGGTTCAGGGGCCAACGTCCTGACTTTC.

CDR3 protein: CASSPGDRGRHQPQHF. CDR3 coding DNA: TGTGCCAGCAGTCCCGGGGACAGGGGGCGGCATCAGCCCCAGCATTTT. The V gene is TRBV28, the J gene TRBJ1-5, with 12 bases that match TRBD1. Per the germline V gene, CDR1 is MDHEN and CDR2 is SYDVKM. Trimming at V came to 5 bases and at J to 5 bases, leaving 7 bases not matched to a gene. This CDR3 region has 16 residues.

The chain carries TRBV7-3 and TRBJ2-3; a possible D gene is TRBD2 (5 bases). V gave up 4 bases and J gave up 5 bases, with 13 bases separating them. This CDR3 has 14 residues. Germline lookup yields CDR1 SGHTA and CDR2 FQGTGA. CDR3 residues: CASSSMGGGDTQYF. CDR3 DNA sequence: TGTGCCAGCAGCTCCATGGGCGGAGGAGATACGCAGTATTTT.

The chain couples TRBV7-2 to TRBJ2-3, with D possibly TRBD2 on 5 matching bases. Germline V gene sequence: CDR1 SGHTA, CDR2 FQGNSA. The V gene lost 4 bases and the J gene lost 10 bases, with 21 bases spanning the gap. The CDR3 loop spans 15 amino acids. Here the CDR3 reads CASSSTQRPRGSQYF. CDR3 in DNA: TGTGCCAGCAGCTCCACCCAGAGACCTCGGGGATCGCAGTATTTT. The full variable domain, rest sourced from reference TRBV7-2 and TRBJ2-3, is GAGVSQSPSNKVTEKGKDVELRCDPISGHTALYWYRQSLGQGLEFLIYFQGNSAPDKSGLPSDRFSAERTGGSVSTLTIQRTQQEDSAVYLCASSSTQRPRGSQYFGPGTRLTVL.

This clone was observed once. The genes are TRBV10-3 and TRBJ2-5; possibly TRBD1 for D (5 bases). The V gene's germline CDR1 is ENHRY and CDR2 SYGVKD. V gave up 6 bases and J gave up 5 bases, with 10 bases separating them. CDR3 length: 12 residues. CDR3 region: CAIRGQDETQYF. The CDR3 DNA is TGTGCCATCAGGGGGCAGGATGAGACCCAGTACTTC.

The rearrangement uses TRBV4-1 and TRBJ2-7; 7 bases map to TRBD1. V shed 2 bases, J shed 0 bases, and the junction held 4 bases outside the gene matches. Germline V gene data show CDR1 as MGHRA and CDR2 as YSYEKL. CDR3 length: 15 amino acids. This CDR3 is CASSQRTGLSYEQYF. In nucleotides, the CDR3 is TGCGCCAGCAGCCAAAGGACAGGACTCTCCTACGAGCAGTACTTC.

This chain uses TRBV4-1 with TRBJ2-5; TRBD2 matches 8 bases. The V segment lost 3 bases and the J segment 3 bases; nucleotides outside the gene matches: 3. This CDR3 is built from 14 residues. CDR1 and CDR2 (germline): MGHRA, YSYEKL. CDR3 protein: CASSQRAGEETQYF. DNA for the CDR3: TGCGCCAGCAGCCAGAGAGCGGGGGAAGAGACCCAGTACTTC.

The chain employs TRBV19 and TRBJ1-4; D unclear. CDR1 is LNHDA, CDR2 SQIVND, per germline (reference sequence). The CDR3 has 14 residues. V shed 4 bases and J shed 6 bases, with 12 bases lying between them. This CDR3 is CASSNSDGDEKLFF. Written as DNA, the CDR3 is TGTGCCAGTAGTAACAGTGACGGGGATGAAAAACTGTTTTTT.

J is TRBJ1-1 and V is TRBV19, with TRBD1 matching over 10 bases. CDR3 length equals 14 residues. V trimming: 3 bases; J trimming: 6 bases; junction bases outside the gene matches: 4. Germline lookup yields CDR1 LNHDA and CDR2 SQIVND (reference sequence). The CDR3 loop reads CASSIGQGVPEAFF. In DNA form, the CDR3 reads TGTGCCAGTAGTATCGGACAGGGGGTACCTGAAGCTTTCTTT.

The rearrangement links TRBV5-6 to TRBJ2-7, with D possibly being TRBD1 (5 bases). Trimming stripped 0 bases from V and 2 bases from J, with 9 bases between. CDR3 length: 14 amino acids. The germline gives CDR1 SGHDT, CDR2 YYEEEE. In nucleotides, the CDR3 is TGTGCCAGCAGCTTGGACAGGACAACCTACGAGCAGTACTTC. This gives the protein CASSLDRTTYEQYF.

The CDR3 nucleotides read TGTGCCAGCAGCACAATGGGGGGATCTACTAATGAAAAACTGTTTTTT. Translated, it gives CASSTMGGSTNEKLFF. This sequence joins TRBV9 and TRBJ1-4; maybe TRBD1 (5 bases). CDR3 length: 16 amino acids. Germline values: CDR1 SGDLS, CDR2 YYNGEE. Trimming took off 4 bases at V and 2 bases at J, with 15 bases between the two ends.

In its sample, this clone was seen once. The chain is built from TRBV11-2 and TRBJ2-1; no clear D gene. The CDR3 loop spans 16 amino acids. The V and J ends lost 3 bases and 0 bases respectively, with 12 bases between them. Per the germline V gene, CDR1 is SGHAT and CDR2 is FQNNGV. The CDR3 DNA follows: TGTGCCAGCAGCTTCCCTGCGGCCAGCTCCTACAATGAGCAGTTCTTC. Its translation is CASSFPAASSYNEQFF.

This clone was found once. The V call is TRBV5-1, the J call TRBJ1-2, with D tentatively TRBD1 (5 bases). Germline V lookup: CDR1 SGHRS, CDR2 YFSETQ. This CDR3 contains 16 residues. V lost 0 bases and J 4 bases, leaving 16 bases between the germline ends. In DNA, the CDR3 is TGCGCCAGCAGCTTGGCCTTACAGTCCCAGGGCTATGGCTACACCTTC. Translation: CASSLALQSQGYGYTF.

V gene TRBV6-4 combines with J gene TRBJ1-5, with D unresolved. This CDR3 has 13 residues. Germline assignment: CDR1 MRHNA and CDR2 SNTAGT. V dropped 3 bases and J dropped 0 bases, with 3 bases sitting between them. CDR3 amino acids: CASSEHSNQPQHF. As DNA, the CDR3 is TGTGCCAGCAGTGAACATAGCAATCAGCCCCAGCATTTT.

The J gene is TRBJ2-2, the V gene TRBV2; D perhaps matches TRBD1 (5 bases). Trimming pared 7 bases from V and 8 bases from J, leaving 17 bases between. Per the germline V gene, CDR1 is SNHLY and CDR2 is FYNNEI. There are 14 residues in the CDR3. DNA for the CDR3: TGTGCCAGCATCCCCTCCCAGGGATTTGGGGAGCTGTTTTTT. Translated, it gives CASIPSQGFGELFF.

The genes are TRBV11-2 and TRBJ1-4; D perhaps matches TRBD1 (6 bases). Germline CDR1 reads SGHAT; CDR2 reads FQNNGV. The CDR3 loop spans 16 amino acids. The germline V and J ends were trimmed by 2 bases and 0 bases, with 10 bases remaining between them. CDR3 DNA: TGTGCCAGCAGCTTACGACAGGAGACAACTAATGAAAAACTGTTTTTT. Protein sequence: CASSLRQETTNEKLFF.

The CDR3 loop is CASRVNKIRTDTQYF. Written as DNA, the CDR3 is TGTGCCAGCAGAGTCAACAAAATTCGCACAGATACGCAGTATTTT. The chain has TRBV2 and TRBJ2-3, with unresolved D. The CDR3 is 15 residues long. Germline V gives CDR1 SNHLY, CDR2 FYNNEI. Trimming removed 6 bases from V and 1 base from J, with 14 bases in between.

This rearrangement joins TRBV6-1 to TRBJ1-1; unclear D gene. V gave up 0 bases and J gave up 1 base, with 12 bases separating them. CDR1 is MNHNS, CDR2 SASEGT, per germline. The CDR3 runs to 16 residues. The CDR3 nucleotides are TGTGCCAGCAGTGAAGCGTTACCGAGTAGGAACACTGAAGCTTTCTTT. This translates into CASSEALPSRNTEAFF.

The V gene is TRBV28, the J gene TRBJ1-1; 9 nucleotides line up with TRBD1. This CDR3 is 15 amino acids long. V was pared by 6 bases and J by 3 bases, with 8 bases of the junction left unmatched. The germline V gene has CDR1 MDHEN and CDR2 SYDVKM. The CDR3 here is CASRPGTGQYTEAFF. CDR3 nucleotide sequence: TGTGCCAGCAGGCCAGGGACAGGGCAATACACTGAAGCTTTCTTT.

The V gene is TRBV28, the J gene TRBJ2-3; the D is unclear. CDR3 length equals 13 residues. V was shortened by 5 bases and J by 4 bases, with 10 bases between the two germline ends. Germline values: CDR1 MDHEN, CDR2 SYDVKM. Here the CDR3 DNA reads TGTGCCAGCAGTCCTCCCGCGTCAGATACGCAGTATTTT. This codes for CASSPPASDTQYF. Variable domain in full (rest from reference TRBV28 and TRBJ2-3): DVKVTQSSRYLVKRTGEKVFLECVQDMDHENMFWYRQDPGLGLRLIYFSYDVKMKEKGDIPEGYSVSREKKERFSLILESASTNQTSMYLCASSPPASDTQYFGPGTRLTVL.

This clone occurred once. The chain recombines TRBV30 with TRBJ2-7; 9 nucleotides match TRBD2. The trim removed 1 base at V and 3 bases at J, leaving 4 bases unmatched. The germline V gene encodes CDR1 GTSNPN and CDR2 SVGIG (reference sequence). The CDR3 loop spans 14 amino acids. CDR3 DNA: TGTGCCTGGAGTGAACTAGCGGGTAGCTACGAGCAGTACTTC. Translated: CAWSELAGSYEQYF.

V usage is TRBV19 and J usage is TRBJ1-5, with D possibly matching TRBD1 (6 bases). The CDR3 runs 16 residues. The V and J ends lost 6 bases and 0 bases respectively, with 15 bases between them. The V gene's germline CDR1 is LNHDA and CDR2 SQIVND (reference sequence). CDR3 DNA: TGTGCCAGTAGCCGTGGTGGGGGCTATAGCAATCAGCCCCAGCATTTT. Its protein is CASSRGGGYSNQPQHF. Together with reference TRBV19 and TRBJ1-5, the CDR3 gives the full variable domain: DGGITQSPKYLFRKEGQNVTLSCEQNLNHDAMYWYRQDPGQGLRLIYYSQIVNDFQKGDIAEGYSVSREKKESFPLTVTSAQKNPTAFYLCASSRGGGYSNQPQHFGDGTRLSIL.

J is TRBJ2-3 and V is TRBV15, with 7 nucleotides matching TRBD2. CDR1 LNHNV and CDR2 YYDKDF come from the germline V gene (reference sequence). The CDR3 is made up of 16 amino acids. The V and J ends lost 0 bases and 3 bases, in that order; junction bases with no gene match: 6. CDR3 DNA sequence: TGTGCCACCAGCAGAGATGACGGGGGGATAACAGATACGCAGTATTTT. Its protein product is CATSRDDGGITDTQYF.

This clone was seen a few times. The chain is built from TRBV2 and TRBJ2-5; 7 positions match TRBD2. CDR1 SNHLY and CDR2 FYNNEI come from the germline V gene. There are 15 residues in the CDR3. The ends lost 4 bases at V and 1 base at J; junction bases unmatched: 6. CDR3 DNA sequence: TGTGCCAGCAGTGCGGCTAGCGGTCCCCAAGAGACCCAGTACTTC. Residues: CASSAASGPQETQYF.

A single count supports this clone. CDR3 DNA sequence: TGTGCCAGCAGCATACAGGGGGGATCCCGCTATGGCTACACCTTC. Protein: CASSIQGGSRYGYTF. The rearrangement uses TRBV11-2 and TRBJ1-2; 8 bases are a match to TRBD1. The CDR3 is 15 residues long. J lost 4 bases, V lost 5 bases, and 9 bases had no gene match. Germline V gene lookup returns CDR1 SGHAT and CDR2 FQNNGV.

As DNA, the CDR3 is TGCGCCAGCAGTCGGGACAGGGGGCTCCTAGACACCATATATTTT. It encodes CASSRDRGLLDTIYF. The rearrangement links TRBV5-1 to TRBJ1-3; 12 nucleotides align to TRBD1. Germline CDR1 is SGHRS and CDR2 is YFSETQ. The V segment lost 5 bases and the J segment 8 bases; nucleotides outside the gene matches: 8. The CDR3 is 15 amino acids.

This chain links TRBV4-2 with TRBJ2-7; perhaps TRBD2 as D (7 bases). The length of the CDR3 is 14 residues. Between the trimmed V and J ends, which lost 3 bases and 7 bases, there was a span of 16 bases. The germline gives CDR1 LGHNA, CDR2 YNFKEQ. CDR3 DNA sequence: TGTGCCAGCAGCCACAGGGCGGGGGCGGTGGAGCAGTACTTC. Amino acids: CASSHRAGAVEQYF.

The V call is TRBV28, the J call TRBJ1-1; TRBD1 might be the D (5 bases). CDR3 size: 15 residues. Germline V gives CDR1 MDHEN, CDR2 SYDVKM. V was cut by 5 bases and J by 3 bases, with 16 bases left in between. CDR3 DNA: TGTGCCAGCAGTAAATCAGGGTTAAGCGACACTGAAGCTTTCTTT. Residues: CASSKSGLSDTEAFF.